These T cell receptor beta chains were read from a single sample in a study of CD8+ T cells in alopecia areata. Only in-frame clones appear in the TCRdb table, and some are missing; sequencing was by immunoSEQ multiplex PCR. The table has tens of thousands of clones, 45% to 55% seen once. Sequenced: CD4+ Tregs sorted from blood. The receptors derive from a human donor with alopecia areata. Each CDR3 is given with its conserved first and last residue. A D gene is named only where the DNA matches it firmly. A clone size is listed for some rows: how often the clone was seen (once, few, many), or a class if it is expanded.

CDR3 protein: CASSLVGLAQGETQYF
CDR3 DNA: TGTGCCAGCAGCTTAGTGGGACTAGCACAAGGAGAGACCCAGTACTTC
V gene: TRBV7-9
CDR3 length: 16
clone size: -
D gene: TRBD2
J gene: TRBJ2-5

CDR3 protein: CASIKRYPGTGPQETQYF
CDR3 DNA: TGTGCCAGCATTAAGAGATATCCCGGGACAGGTCCCCAAGAGACCCAGTACTTC
V gene: TRBV5-4
CDR3 length: 18
clone size: few
D gene: TRBD1
J gene: TRBJ2-5

CDR3 protein: CASSHTSGGDTQYF
CDR3 DNA: TGTGCCAGCAGCCATACTAGCGGGGGGGATACGCAGTATTTT
V gene: TRBV7-2
CDR3 length: 14
clone size: -
D gene: TRBD2
J gene: TRBJ2-3

CDR3 protein: CASSLTGTNTEAFF
CDR3 DNA: TGTGCCAGCTCCCTGACAGGGACGAACACTGAAGCTTTCTTT
V gene: TRBV18
CDR3 length: 14
clone size: -
D gene: TRBD1
J gene: TRBJ1-1

CDR3 protein: CASSRTNEQFF
CDR3 DNA: TGTGCCAGCTCTAGAACCAATGAGCAGTTCTTC
V gene: TRBV7-2
CDR3 length: 11
clone size: -
D gene: -
J gene: TRBJ2-1

CDR3 protein: CASSFLSGGYNEQFF
CDR3 DNA: TGTGCCAGCAGCTTCCTTAGCGGGGGCTACAATGAGCAGTTCTTC
V gene: TRBV7-2
CDR3 length: 15
clone size: few
D gene: TRBD2
J gene: TRBJ2-1

CDR3 protein: CASSQERTPRGPSYEQYF
CDR3 DNA: TGTGCCAGCAGCCAAGAACGAACGCCCAGGGGCCCCTCCTACGAGCAGTACTTC
V gene: TRBV4-2
CDR3 length: 18
clone size: -
D gene: -
J gene: TRBJ2-7

CDR3 protein: CASSFRYNEQFF
CDR3 DNA: TGTGCCAGCAGTTTCAGGTACAATGAGCAGTTCTTC
V gene: TRBV7-9
CDR3 length: 12
clone size: -
D gene: -
J gene: TRBJ2-1

CDR3 protein: CASSSLERGTTDTQYF
CDR3 DNA: TGCGCCAGCAGCTCCCTGGAGCGGGGTACCACAGATACGCAGTATTTT
V gene: TRBV5-1
CDR3 length: 16
clone size: -
D gene: TRBD2
J gene: TRBJ2-3

CDR3 protein: CAWSISVHTQYF
CDR3 DNA: TGTGCCTGGAGTATTAGCGTGCATACGCAGTATTTT
V gene: TRBV30
CDR3 length: 12
clone size: -
D gene: -
J gene: TRBJ2-3

CDR3 protein: CASSTRQRQETQYF
CDR3 DNA: TGTGCCAGCAGCACCAGACAGAGGCAAGAGACCCAGTACTTC
V gene: TRBV6-1
CDR3 length: 14
clone size: -
D gene: -
J gene: TRBJ2-5

CDR3 protein: CASSFEGHGYEQYF
CDR3 DNA: TGCGCCAGCAGCTTTGAGGGACACGGCTACGAGCAGTACTTC
V gene: TRBV5-1
CDR3 length: 14
clone size: -
D gene: -
J gene: TRBJ2-7

CDR3 protein: CASSSNNEQYF
CDR3 DNA: TGCGCCAGCAGCTCGAACAACGAGCAGTACTTC
V gene: TRBV5-1
CDR3 length: 11
clone size: -
D gene: -
J gene: TRBJ2-7

CDR3 protein: CASSPRASFQPQHF
CDR3 DNA: TGTGCCAGCAGCCCCCGGGCAAGTTTTCAGCCCCAGCATTTT
V gene: TRBV4-2
CDR3 length: 14
clone size: -
D gene: -
J gene: TRBJ1-5

CDR3 protein: CASSFRETQYF
CDR3 DNA: TGTGCCAGCAGCTTTCGTGAGACCCAGTACTTC
V gene: TRBV7-9
CDR3 length: 11
clone size: -
D gene: -
J gene: TRBJ2-5

CDR3 protein: CASSLIQGSYEQYF
CDR3 DNA: TGTGCCAGCAGCTTGATTCAGGGCTCCTACGAGCAGTACTTC
V gene: TRBV5-6
CDR3 length: 14
clone size: -
D gene: -
J gene: TRBJ2-7

CDR3 protein: CASSLRWSYPSLNEQYF
CDR3 DNA: TGTGCCAGCAGTTTACGTTGGTCCTACCCCTCTCTAAACGAGCAGTACTTC
V gene: TRBV27
CDR3 length: 17
clone size: few
D gene: -
J gene: TRBJ2-7

CDR3 protein: CASSSPLGGSVYEQYF
CDR3 DNA: TGTGCCAGCAGCTCCCCCCTCGGAGGTTCCGTGTACGAGCAGTACTTC
V gene: TRBV7-8
CDR3 length: 16
clone size: -
D gene: -
J gene: TRBJ2-7

CDR3 protein: CASSFLGGGTDTQYF
CDR3 DNA: TGTGCCAGCAGCTTTCTGGGCGGGGGGACAGATACGCAGTATTTT
V gene: TRBV7-3
CDR3 length: 15
clone size: -
D gene: TRBD2
J gene: TRBJ2-3

CDR3 protein: CASSQGNGGNTIYF
CDR3 DNA: TGCGCCAGCAGCCAAGGCAACGGCGGAAACACCATATATTTT
V gene: TRBV4-3
CDR3 length: 14
clone size: -
D gene: -
J gene: TRBJ1-3

CDR3 protein: CASSGAGLAGVYEQYF
CDR3 DNA: TGTGCCAGCAGTGGTGCGGGACTAGCGGGAGTCTACGAGCAGTACTTC
V gene: TRBV2
CDR3 length: 16
clone size: few
D gene: TRBD2
J gene: TRBJ2-7

CDR3 protein: CASSMGQGGNEQFF
CDR3 DNA: TGTGCCAGTAGTATGGGACAGGGGGGGAATGAGCAGTTCTTC
V gene: TRBV19
CDR3 length: 14
clone size: few
D gene: TRBD1
J gene: TRBJ2-1

CDR3 protein: CAISGGQGVYYGYTF
CDR3 DNA: TGTGCCATCAGTGGGGGACAGGGGGTGTACTATGGCTACACCTTC
V gene: TRBV10-3
CDR3 length: 15
clone size: -
D gene: TRBD1
J gene: TRBJ1-2

CDR3 protein: CASLERNTYEQYF
CDR3 DNA: TGTGCCAGCCTCGAGCGGAATACCTACGAGCAGTACTTC
V gene: TRBV2
CDR3 length: 13
clone size: few
D gene: -
J gene: TRBJ2-7

CDR3 protein: CASSLDRYEQYF
CDR3 DNA: TGCGCCAGCAGCTTGGACAGGTACGAGCAGTACTTC
V gene: TRBV5-1
CDR3 length: 12
clone size: -
D gene: -
J gene: TRBJ2-7

CDR3 protein: CASSRLAGSEFF
CDR3 DNA: TGTGCCAGCAGTCGTCTAGCGGGATCCGAGTTCTTC
V gene: TRBV7-2
CDR3 length: 12
clone size: few
D gene: TRBD2
J gene: TRBJ2-1

CDR3 protein: CASSLVSTTDTQYF
CDR3 DNA: TGTGCCAGCAGCTTAGTGAGCACGACAGATACGCAGTATTTT
V gene: TRBV7-3
CDR3 length: 14
clone size: -
D gene: -
J gene: TRBJ2-3

CDR3 protein: CASSLTYQETQYF
CDR3 DNA: TGTGCCAGCAGCTTAACGTACCAAGAGACCCAGTACTTC
V gene: TRBV13
CDR3 length: 13
clone size: -
D gene: -
J gene: TRBJ2-5

CDR3 protein: CASSEVPPGFGGELFF
CDR3 DNA: TGTGCCAGCAGTGAAGTCCCCCCGGGGTTCGGCGGGGAGCTGTTTTTT
V gene: TRBV6-1
CDR3 length: 16
clone size: few
D gene: -
J gene: TRBJ2-2

CDR3 protein: CASSLTSQGTDTQYF
CDR3 DNA: TGTGCCAGCAGTCTTACCTCCCAGGGGACAGATACGCAGTATTTT
V gene: TRBV28
CDR3 length: 15
clone size: -
D gene: -
J gene: TRBJ2-3

CDR3 protein: CASSLRAALTGELFF
CDR3 DNA: TGTGCCAGCAGCTTAAGAGCGGCCCTCACCGGGGAGCTGTTTTTT
V gene: TRBV11-1
CDR3 length: 15
clone size: -
D gene: -
J gene: TRBJ2-2

CDR3 protein: CASSRDTNEKLFF
CDR3 DNA: TGTGCCAGCAGCCGGGACACTAATGAAAAACTGTTTTTT
V gene: TRBV7-7
CDR3 length: 13
clone size: -
D gene: -
J gene: TRBJ1-4

CDR3 protein: CASSYVAGDGYTF
CDR3 DNA: TGTGCCAGCAGTTACGTGGCAGGGGATGGCTACACCTTC
V gene: TRBV6-5
CDR3 length: 13
clone size: medium-sized
D gene: -
J gene: TRBJ1-2

CDR3 protein: CASSAVTGDQPQHF
CDR3 DNA: TGTGCCAGCAGCGCCGTGACAGGGGACCAGCCCCAGCATTTT
V gene: TRBV5-6
CDR3 length: 14
clone size: -
D gene: TRBD1
J gene: TRBJ1-5

CDR3 protein: CASSRSSARADTQYF
CDR3 DNA: TGTGCCAGCAGCCGTTCTAGCGCGAGGGCGGATACGCAGTATTTT
V gene: TRBV7-2
CDR3 length: 15
clone size: -
D gene: -
J gene: TRBJ2-3